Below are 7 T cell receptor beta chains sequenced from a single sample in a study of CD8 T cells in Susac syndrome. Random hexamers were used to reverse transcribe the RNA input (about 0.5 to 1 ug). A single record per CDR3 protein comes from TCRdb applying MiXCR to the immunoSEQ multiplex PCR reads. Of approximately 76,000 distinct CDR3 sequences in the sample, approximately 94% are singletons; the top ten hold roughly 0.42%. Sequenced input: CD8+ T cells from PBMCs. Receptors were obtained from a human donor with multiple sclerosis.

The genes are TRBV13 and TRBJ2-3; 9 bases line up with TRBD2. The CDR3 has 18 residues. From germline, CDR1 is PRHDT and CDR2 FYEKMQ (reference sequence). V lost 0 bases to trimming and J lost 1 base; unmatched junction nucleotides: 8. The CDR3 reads CASSLGTSGASGTDTQYF. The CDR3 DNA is TGTGCCAGCAGCTTAGGGACTAGCGGAGCCTCCGGCACAGATACGCAGTATTTT.

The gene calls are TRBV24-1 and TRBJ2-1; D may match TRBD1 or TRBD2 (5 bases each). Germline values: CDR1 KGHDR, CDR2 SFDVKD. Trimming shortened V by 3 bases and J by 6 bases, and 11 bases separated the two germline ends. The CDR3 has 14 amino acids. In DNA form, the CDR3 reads TGTGCCACCAGTGATCCCAGGGACGGCAATGAGCAGTTCTTC. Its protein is CATSDPRDGNEQFF.

Here the CDR3 DNA reads TGTGCCAGCACTCCTTCCCTCCGGGACCCTATTATTGAAAAACTGTTTTTT. Its protein is CASTPSLRDPIIEKLFF. The gene calls are TRBV12-3 or TRBV12-4 and TRBJ1-4; tentative D call: TRBD1 (5 bases). The CDR3 is 17 residues long. V gave up 7 bases and J gave up 7 bases, with 25 bases separating them.

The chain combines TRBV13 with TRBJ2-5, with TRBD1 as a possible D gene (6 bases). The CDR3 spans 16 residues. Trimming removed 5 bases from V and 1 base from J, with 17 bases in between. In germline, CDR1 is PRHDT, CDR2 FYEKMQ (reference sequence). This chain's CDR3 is CASSPSGTRVQETQYF. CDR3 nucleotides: TGTGCCAGCAGCCCGAGTGGGACACGGGTCCAAGAGACCCAGTACTTC.

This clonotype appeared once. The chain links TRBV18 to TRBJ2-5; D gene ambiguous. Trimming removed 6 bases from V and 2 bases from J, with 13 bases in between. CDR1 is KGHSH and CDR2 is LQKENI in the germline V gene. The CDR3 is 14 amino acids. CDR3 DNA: TGTGCCAGCTCCCCTGGGCCCGAACAAGAGACCCAGTACTTC. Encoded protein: CASSPGPEQETQYF.

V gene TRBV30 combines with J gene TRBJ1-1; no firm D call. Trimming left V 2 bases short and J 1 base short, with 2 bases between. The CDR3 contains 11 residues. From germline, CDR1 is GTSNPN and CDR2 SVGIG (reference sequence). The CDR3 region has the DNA TGTGCCTGGAGTACGAACACTGAAGCTTTCTTT. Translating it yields CAWSTNTEAFF.

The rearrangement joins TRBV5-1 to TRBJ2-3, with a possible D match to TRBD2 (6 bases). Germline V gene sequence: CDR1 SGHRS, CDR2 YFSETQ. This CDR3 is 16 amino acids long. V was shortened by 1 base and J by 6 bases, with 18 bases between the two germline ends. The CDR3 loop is CASSLRIGSIGDTQYF. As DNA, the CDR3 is TGCGCCAGCAGCTTGCGGATCGGGAGTATTGGGGATACGCAGTATTTT.